A selection of T cell receptor beta chains follows, all from one sample in a study of vaccination and CD4 T cells after COVID-19. TCRdb reanalysed the PCR reads using MiXCR and keeps one entry per CDR3 protein. The sample holds 8,500 to 13,000 distinct CDR3 sequences, 64% seen once. These receptors have no known antigen. The sequencing sample was made of CD4+ T cells from blood, cultured in vitro. The source of these receptors is a human donor who had recovered from COVID-19. CDR3s include the opening cysteine and the closing phenylalanine or tryptophan. D genes are given only for firm matches. Only part of the rows carry a size: once, few, many, or a class if the clone is expanded.

v_call,j_call,d_call,clone_size,cdr3_aa,cdr3_nt
TRBV7-9,TRBJ2-5,.,.,CASSPRGAGREETQYF,TGTGCCAGCAGCCCCAGAGGGGCAGGGCGGGAAGAGACCCAGTACTTC
TRBV2,TRBJ1-5,TRBD1,.,CASDRGLNQPQHF,TGTGCCAGCGACAGGGGACTCAATCAGCCCCAGCATTTT
TRBV2,TRBJ2-2,.,.,CASRGTNTGELFF,TGTGCCAGCAGAGGGACTAACACCGGGGAGCTGTTTTTT
TRBV24-1,TRBJ2-2,.,.,CATSDLGRDTGELFF,TGTGCCACCAGTGATTTAGGTAGGGACACCGGGGAGCTGTTTTTT
TRBV7-9,TRBJ2-2,.,.,CASSSTGNTGELFF,TGTGCCAGCAGCTCGACAGGGAACACCGGGGAGCTGTTTTTT
TRBV20-1,TRBJ2-2,.,few,CSGQANTGELFF,TGCAGTGGACAGGCCAACACCGGGGAGCTGTTTTTT
TRBV6-1,TRBJ1-2,TRBD1,.,CASSEPGQFGGYTF,TGTGCCAGCAGTGAGCCGGGACAGTTTGGTGGCTACACCTTC
TRBV15,TRBJ2-3,.,.,CATGKVGSGLTDTQYF,TGTGCCACCGGAAAAGTGGGCAGCGGACTCACAGATACGCAGTATTTT
TRBV7-9,TRBJ2-3,.,.,CASSVTDTQYF,TGTGCCAGCAGCGTCACAGATACGCAGTATTTT
TRBV28,TRBJ1-2,.,.,CASSWGRTNYGYTF,TGTGCCAGCAGTTGGGGGCGAACAAACTATGGCTACACCTTC
TRBV20-1,TRBJ2-3,TRBD2,.,CSAQTSGSPDTQYF,TGCAGTGCCCAGACTAGCGGGAGTCCAGATACGCAGTATTTT
TRBV2,TRBJ2-3,.,.,CASSNIDTQYF,TGTGCCAGCAGTAACATAGATACGCAGTATTTT